This entry describes one T cell receptor beta chain. What it recognizes is unknown. The data were taken from a study of cytomegalovirus exposure and HLA in healthy donors. Study results and limitations: For most TCR beta V segments, an earlier analysis put the productive rate at about 87% or about 30% of the time. Most observed TCR sequences were rare, whereas some public TCRs were detected in many donors. Being indistinguishable, some V segments were excluded, TRBV6-2 and TRBV6-3 among them.

Unmatched junction bases numbered 8, after V lost 6 bases and J lost 0 bases. In germline, CDR1 is SGHTA, CDR2 FQGNSA. The CDR3 extends over 15 amino acids. Primers for the PCR totalled 60 Vbeta and 13 Jbeta. Assay: immunoSEQ multiplex PCR; the TCRdb copy retains only in-frame clones and omits some. Of about 200,000 clones listed, about 74% are singletons. Input material: PBMCs. The receptor was derived from a man aged 35 to 55 in good health and CMV-seronegative. The rearrangement links TRBV7-2 to TRBJ2-7; 7 bases agree with TRBD1. This CDR3 is CASRWDRSSSYEQYF. CDR3 sequence (DNA): TGTGCCAGCAGATGGGACAGATCAAGCTCCTACGAGCAGTACTTC. Full variable domain (rest looked up from reference TRBV7-2 and TRBJ2-7): GAGVSQSPSNKVTEKGKDVELRCDPISGHTALYWYRQSLGQGLEFLIYFQGNSAPDKSGLPSDRFSAERTGGSVSTLTIQRTQQEDSAVYLCASRWDRSSSYEQYFGPGTRLTVT.